This T cell receptor beta chain was recovered during a study of shared clonotypes between healthy human individuals. Each of the donors was a healthy adult who was HIV-negative and had not had a recent acute infection or vaccination. The V end lost 6 bases, the J end lost 5 bases, and 9 bases lay between the germline ends. The CDR3 consists of 12 residues. Germline V gene data show CDR1 as MDHEN and CDR2 as SYDVKM. This clone was counted a few times. TCRdb keeps only in-frame clones here, not all; method: immunoSEQ multiplex PCR. The repertoire holds over a million clones, approximately 80% seen once, with roughly 0.61% in the top ten.

The sequencing sample was made of memory CD4+ T cells from PBMCs. Stated subset: CD45RA-negative fraction. The clonotype comes from a man in his late teens or twenties in good health. Some clones in this sample may be carry-over from other donors' samples. The V call is TRBV28, the J call TRBJ2-3, with D uncertain. The CDR3 DNA follows: TGTGCCAGCAGGCAACAGCTAGATACGCAGTATTTT. It specifies CASRQQLDTQYF.